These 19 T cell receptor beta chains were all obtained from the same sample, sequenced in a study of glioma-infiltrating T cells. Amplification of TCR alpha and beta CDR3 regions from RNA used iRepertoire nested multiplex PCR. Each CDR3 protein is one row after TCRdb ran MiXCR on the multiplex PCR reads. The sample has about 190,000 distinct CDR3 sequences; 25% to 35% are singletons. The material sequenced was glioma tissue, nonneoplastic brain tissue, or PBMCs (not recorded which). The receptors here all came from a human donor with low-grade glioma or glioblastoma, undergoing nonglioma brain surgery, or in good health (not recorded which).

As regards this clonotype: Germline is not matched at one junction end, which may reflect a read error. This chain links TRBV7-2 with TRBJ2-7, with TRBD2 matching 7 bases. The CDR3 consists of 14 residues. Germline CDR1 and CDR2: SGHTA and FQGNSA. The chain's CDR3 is CASSLTGLTREQYF. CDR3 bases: TGCGCCAGCAGCTTGACGGGACTAACGAGGGAGCAGTACTTC.

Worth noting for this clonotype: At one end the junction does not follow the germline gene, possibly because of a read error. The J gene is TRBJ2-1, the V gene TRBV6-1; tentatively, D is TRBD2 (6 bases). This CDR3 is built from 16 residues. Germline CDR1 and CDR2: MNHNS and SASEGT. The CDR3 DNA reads TGTGCCAGCATGGGAGATAGCGGAACCTCCCACAATGAGCAGTTCTTC. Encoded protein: CASMGDSGTSHNEQFF.

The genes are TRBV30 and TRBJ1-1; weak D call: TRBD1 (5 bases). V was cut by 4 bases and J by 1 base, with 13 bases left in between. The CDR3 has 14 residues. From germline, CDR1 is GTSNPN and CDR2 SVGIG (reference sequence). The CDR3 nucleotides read TGTGCCTGGAATGGGCGGGGACGGAACACTGAAGCTTTCTTT. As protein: CAWNGRGRNTEAFF.

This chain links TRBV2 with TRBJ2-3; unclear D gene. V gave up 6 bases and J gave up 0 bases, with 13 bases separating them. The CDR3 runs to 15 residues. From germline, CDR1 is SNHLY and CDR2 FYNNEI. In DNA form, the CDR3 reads TGTGCCAGCAGATACTCCGGACCAAGCACAGATACGCAGTATTTT. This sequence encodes CASRYSGPSTDTQYF.

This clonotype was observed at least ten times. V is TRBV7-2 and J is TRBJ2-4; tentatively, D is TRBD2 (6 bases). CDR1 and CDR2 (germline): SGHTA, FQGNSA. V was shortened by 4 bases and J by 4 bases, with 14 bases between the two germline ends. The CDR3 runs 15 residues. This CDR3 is CASSSYGSGKNIQYF. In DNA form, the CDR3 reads TGTGCCAGCAGCTCCTACGGGAGTGGGAAAAACATTCAGTACTTC.

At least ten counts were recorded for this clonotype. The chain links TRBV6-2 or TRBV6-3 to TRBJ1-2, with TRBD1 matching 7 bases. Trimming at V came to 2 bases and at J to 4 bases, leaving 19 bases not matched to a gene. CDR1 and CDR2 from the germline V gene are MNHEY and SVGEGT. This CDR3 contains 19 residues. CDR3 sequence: CASSYETGQALRGSYGYTF. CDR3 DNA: TGTGCCAGCAGTTACGAAACCGGACAGGCTTTGAGAGGTAGCTATGGCTACACCTTC.

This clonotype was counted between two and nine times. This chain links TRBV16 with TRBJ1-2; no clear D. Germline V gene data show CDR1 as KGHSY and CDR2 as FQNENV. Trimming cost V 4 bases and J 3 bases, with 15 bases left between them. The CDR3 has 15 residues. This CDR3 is CASSPRALPDYGYTF. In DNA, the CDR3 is TGTGCCAGCAGCCCCCGTGCGCTCCCGGACTATGGCTACACCTTC.

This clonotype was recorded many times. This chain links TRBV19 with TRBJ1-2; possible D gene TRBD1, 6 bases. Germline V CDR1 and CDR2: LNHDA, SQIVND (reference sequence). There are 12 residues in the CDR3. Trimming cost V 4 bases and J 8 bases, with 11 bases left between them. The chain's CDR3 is CASSRHREGYTF. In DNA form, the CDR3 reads TGTGCCAGTAGTAGACACAGGGAAGGCTACACCTTC.

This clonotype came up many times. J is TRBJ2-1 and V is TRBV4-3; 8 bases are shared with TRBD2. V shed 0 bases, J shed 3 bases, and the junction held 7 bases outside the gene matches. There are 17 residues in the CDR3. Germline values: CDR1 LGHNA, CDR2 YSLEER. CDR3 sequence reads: CASSQDMEAGVYNEQFF. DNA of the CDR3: TGCGCCAGCAGCCAAGATATGGAAGCGGGAGTCTACAATGAGCAGTTCTTC.

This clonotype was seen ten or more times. Written as DNA, the CDR3 is TGTGCCAGCAGCACCGGGACTAGCGGGAGGGCCGGGCAGTTCTTC. This translates into CASSTGTSGRAGQFF. V gene TRBV6-2 or TRBV6-3 combines with J gene TRBJ2-1; 16 nucleotides line up with TRBD2. Germline values: CDR1 MNHEY, CDR2 SVGEGT. CDR3 size: 15 residues. J gave up 12 bases and V 6 bases, and 8 bases lay outside the gene matches.

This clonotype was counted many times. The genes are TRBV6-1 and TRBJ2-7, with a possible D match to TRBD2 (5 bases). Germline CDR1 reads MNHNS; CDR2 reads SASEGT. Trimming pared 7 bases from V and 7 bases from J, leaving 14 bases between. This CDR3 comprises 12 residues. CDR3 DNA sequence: TGTGCCAGCACGAGAACTACGGGGGAGCAGTACTTC. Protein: CASTRTTGEQYF.

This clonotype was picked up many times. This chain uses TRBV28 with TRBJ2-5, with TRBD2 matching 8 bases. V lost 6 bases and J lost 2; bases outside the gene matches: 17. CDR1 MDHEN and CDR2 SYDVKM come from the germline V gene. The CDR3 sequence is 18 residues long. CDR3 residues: CASSRWAGSSGGQETQYF. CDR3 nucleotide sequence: TGTGCCAGCAGCCGATGGGCGGGATCCAGCGGGGGACAAGAGACCCAGTACTTC.

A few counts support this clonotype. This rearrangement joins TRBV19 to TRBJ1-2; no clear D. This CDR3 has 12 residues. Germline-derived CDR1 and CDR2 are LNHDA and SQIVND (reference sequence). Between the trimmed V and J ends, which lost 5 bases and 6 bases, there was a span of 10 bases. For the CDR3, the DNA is TGTGCCAGTAGTCCAGTCGGAGATGGCTACACCTTC. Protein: CASSPVGDGYTF.

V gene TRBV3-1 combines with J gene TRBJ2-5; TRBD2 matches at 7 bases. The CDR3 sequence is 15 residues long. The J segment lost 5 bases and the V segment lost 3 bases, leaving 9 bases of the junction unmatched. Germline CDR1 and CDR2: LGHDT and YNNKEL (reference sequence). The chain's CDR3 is CASSQYGTTRETQYF. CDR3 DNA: TGTGCCAGCAGCCAGTACGGGACTACAAGGGAGACCCAGTACTTC.

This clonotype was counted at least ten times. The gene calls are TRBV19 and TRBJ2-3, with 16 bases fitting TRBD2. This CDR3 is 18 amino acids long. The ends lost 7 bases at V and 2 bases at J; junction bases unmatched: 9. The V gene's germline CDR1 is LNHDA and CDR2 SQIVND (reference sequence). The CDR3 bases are TGTGCCAGTAACCCGGGACTAGCGGGAGGGCTGGTCACAGATACGCAGTATTTT. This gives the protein CASNPGLAGGLVTDTQYF.

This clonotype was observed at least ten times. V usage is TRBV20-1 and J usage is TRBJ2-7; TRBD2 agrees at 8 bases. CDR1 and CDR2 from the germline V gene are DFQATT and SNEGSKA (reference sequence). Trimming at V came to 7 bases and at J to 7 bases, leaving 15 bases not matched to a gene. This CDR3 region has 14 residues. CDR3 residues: CSGTTSGTWGEQYF. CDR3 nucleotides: TGCAGTGGGACTACTAGCGGAACATGGGGGGAGCAGTACTTC.

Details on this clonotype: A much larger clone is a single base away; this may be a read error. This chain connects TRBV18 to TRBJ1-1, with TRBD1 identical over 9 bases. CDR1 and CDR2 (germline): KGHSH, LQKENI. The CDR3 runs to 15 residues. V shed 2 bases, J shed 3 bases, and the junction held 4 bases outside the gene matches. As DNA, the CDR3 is TGTGCCAGCTCACCAATGGGACAGGGTGACACTGAAGCTTTCTTT. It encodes CASSPMGQGDTEAFF. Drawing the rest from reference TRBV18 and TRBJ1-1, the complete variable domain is NAGVMQNPRHLVRRRGQEARLRCSPMKGHSHVYWYRQLPEEGLKFMVYLQKENIIDESGMPKERFSAEFPKEGPSILRIQQVVRGDSAAYFCASSPMGQGDTEAFFGQGTRLTVV.

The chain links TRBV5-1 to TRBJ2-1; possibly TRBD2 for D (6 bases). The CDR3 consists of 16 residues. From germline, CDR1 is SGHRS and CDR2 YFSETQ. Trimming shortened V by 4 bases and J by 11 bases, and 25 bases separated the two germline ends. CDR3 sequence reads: CASSPRRLDLRDQQFF. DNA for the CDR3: TGCGCCAGCAGCCCCCGACGACTAGACCTGAGGGATCAGCAGTTCTTC.

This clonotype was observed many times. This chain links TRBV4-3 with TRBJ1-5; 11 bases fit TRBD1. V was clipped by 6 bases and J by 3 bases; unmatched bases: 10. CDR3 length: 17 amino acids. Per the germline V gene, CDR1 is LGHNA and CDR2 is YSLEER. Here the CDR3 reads CASSQSGTGGSNQPQHF. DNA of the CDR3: TGCGCCAGCAGTCAGTCCGGGACAGGGGGATCCAATCAGCCCCAGCATTTT.